This T cell receptor (beta chain) stems from a study of Tregs in tolerant kidney transplant recipients. The CDR3 spans 16 residues. CDR1 and CDR2 from the germline V gene are MNHNS and SASEGT. V shed 3 bases, J shed 1 base, and the junction held 5 bases outside the gene matches. About this clone: As yet, its antigen is unknown.

Profiled with immunoSEQ multiplex PCR; TCRdb holds only in-frame clones, not every one. The sample shows under 300,000 clones, approximately 83% of them seen only once. Overall study results and limits: Biological reproducibility was not directly addressed, but technical replication error appeared minimal. The most relevant donor-specific Treg TCRbeta repertoire apparently came from expansion with activated donor B cells.

Thawed PBMCs were FACS-sorted into unstimulated CD4+CD25+CD127- regulatory T cells, CD4+CD25- non-regulatory cells, CD4 and CD8 cells. Sequencing input: CD4+ T cells from blood. The rearrangement uses TRBV6-1 and TRBJ1-5; 8 bases are a match to TRBD1. The TCR comes from a human donor in good health. For the CDR3, the DNA is TGTGCCAGCAGTGACTACTGGACAGGGAGCAATCAGCCCCAGCATTTT. Amino acids: CASSDYWTGSNQPQHF.